This TCR beta chain is drawn from a study of blood T cell repertoires in COVID-19. Looked up from germline, CDR1 is LNHDA and CDR2 is SQIVND (reference sequence). V was pared by 3 bases and J by 3 bases, with 8 bases of the junction left unmatched. There are 16 residues in the CDR3. Original processing notes: Nucleated cell counts were estimated from reference gene primer amplification. Clones were sequenced by immunoSEQ multiplex PCR, and TCRdb holds only the in-frame ones, with some missing. That table furnishes V, J and clone size, whereas the DNA furnished D and trimming. The table includes 35,000 to 45,000 clones, around four fifths detected once. Remarks on this clone: Additional DNA sequences in this sample encode the identical CDR3.

The sequencing input was peripheral blood. V usage is TRBV19 and J usage is TRBJ1-2; 9 bases are shared with TRBD1. The origin of this receptor is a man aged 55 to 70 with acute or convalescent COVID-19. CDR3 sequence: CASSMEPGQGYYGYTF. The CDR3 DNA is TGTGCCAGTAGTATGGAGCCGGGACAGGGTTACTATGGCTACACCTTC.